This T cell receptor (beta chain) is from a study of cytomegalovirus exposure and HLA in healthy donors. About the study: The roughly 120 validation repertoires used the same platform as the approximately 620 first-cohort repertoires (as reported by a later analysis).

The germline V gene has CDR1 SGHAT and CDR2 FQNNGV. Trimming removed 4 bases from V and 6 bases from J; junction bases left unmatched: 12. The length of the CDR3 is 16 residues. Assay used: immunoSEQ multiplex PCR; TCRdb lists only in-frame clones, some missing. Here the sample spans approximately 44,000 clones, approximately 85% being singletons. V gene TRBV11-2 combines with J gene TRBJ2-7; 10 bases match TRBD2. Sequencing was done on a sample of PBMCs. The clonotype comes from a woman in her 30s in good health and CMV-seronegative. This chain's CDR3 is CASSSPGLALSREQYF. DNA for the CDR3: TGTGCCAGCAGCTCACCGGGACTAGCGTTATCTCGCGAGCAGTACTTC. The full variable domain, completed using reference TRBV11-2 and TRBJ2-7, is EAGVAQSPRYKIIEKRQSVAFWCNPISGHATLYWYQQILGQGPKLLIQFQNNGVVDDSQLPKDRFSAERLKGVDSTLKIQPAKLEDSAVYLCASSSPGLALSREQYFGPGTRLTVT.